This T cell receptor (beta chain) was recorded in a study of siplizumab effects on memory and regulatory T cells. Method: immunoSEQ multiplex PCR; TCRdb's copy keeps in-frame clones and lacks some. The sample lists around 83,000 clones, 80% to 90% seen once, with roughly 15% in the top ten. Germline V lookup: CDR1 MNHEY, CDR2 SVGAGI. V lost 3 bases and J 5 bases, leaving 16 bases between the germline ends. CDR3 length: 15 amino acids. This clonotype was obtained from a human donor in good health. Material for sequencing was CD4+ T cells sorted from blood. The rearrangement joins TRBV6-5 to TRBJ1-1; no reliable D call. The CDR3 is CASSYLAAKFTEAFF. For the CDR3, the DNA is TGTGCCAGCAGTTATTTGGCAGCAAAGTTTACTGAAGCTTTCTTT.